The entry below describes one T cell receptor beta chain. The repertoire was sequenced with immunoSEQ multiplex PCR; TCRdb's copy has only in-frame clones and lacks some. This table has about 170,000 clones, around 87% appearing once. This sample is drawn from a study of blood T cell repertoires in COVID-19. Study-level background: COVID-19 samples from acute and convalescent phases originated in the United States, Italy and Spain.

In germline, CDR1 is SGHTA, CDR2 FQGNSA. V was clipped by 8 bases and J by 8 bases, with 15 bases between them. The CDR3 spans 13 residues. The TCR originated in a woman at least 80 years old in a cohort sampled during active or convalescent COVID-19. V and J are TRBV7-2 and TRBJ1-4; tentatively, D is TRBD1 (5 bases). Material for sequencing was peripheral blood. The DNA for the CDR3 is TGTGCCAGCGGTTCGGGCGGGGGAGAAAAACTGTTTTTT. Translated, it gives CASGSGGGEKLFF.